The sequence of this TCR beta chain was determined in a study of T cell responses to AZD1222 COVID-19 vaccine. Notes on the study in general: In all cases, repertoires were sampled only after the peak T cell response. Spike as a whole was targeted by vaccine-associated CD4 TCRs, dominant at 160-218 and 743-854. The donors showed a predominance of white British ancestry and of females, with possible underestimation of clonal diversity.

In regard to this clone: What it binds is unknown.

This CDR3 has 15 amino acids. Germline CDR1 and CDR2: MNHEY and SVGAGI. V dropped 0 bases and J dropped 6; count of bases not matched to a gene: 4. The repertoire was sequenced with immunoSEQ multiplex PCR; TCRdb's copy has only in-frame clones and lacks some. This table has some 180,000 clones, 85% to 95% appearing once. Material: peripheral blood, obtained 28 days after the second dose of the MenACWY control vaccine. The chain links TRBV6-5 to TRBJ2-7, with 11 bases aligning to TRBD1. This TCR derives from an adult who received the MenACWY meningococcal vaccine as a control. CDR3: CASSYSGQGASEQYF. In DNA form, the CDR3 reads TGTGCCAGCAGTTACTCAGGACAGGGGGCAAGCGAGCAGTACTTC.